This TCR beta chain is drawn from a study of blood T cell repertoires in COVID-19. The V gene's germline CDR1 is LGHDT and CDR2 YNNKEL (reference sequence). Trimming removed 1 base from V and 2 bases from J, with 8 bases in between. CDR3 length equals 14 residues. Per the original data handling: For nucleated cells, counts were estimated from reference gene primer amplification. Measured with immunoSEQ multiplex PCR; TCRdb has only the in-frame clones, and not every one. Clonal size and the V and J genes are those of that table, whereas D and trimming came from the DNA. Here the sample spans around 480,000 clones, about nine tenths being singletons. This clone was counted at least ten times. Different DNA sequences within this sample yield the same CDR3. Cohort 3 recovered donors had two negative PCRs, clearance, or symptom resolution.

The sequence was collected from a woman between 18 and 30 years old who had recovered from COVID-19. This chain joins TRBV3-1 (or the pseudogene TRBV3-2) and TRBJ1-2; no definite D call. The sample consisted of PBMCs or T cells enriched from blood (not recorded which). The DNA of the CDR3 is TGTGCCAGCAGCCAAGGAACAGCAAACTATGGCTACACCTTC. Amino acid sequence: CASSQGTANYGYTF.